The rows below give T cell receptor beta chains drawn from one sample of a study of blood T cell repertoires in COVID-19. Produced via immunoSEQ multiplex PCR; TCRdb's table is partial and in-frame only. The data contain 140,000 to 150,000 clones, under 90% of them singletons. What was sequenced was peripheral blood. These receptors were obtained from a human donor in a cohort sampled during active COVID-19. Both conserved end residues are part of each CDR3. The order of the fields is CDR3 length, D gene, J gene, V gene, clone size, CDR3 DNA, CDR3 protein. D genes are given only for firm matches. Where a row states a size, it is once, few, many or the class of an expanded clone; other rows omit it.

len: 14; d_gene: -; j_gene: TRBJ2-4; v_gene: TRBV7-2; abundance: -; CDR3nt: TGTGCCAGCAGCCTACACAGGGACGGAAACATTCAGTACTTC; CDR3aa: CASSLHRDGNIQYF
len: 17; d_gene: -; j_gene: TRBJ1-4; v_gene: TRBV5-1; abundance: -; CDR3nt: TGCGCCAGCAGCTTCCGGACCTTCGGAGGAACTAATGAAAAACTGTTTTTT; CDR3aa: CASSFRTFGGTNEKLFF
len: 14; d_gene: -; j_gene: TRBJ1-1; v_gene: TRBV27; abundance: -; CDR3nt: TGTGCCAGCAGTTTCCAAGGGGTGACCACTGAAGCTTTCTTT; CDR3aa: CASSFQGVTTEAFF
len: 17; d_gene: TRBD1; j_gene: TRBJ1-1; v_gene: TRBV4-3; abundance: -; CDR3nt: TGCGCCAGCAGCCAGAATGCCCCCAGGGGGAGTAACACTGAAGCTTTCTTT; CDR3aa: CASSQNAPRGSNTEAFF
len: 14; d_gene: -; j_gene: TRBJ1-5; v_gene: TRBV6-5; abundance: -; CDR3nt: TGTGCCAGCAGTTTGGACTCGCTTACGCGGGCCCAGCATTTT; CDR3aa: CASSLDSLTRAQHF
len: 15; d_gene: TRBD1; j_gene: TRBJ2-2; v_gene: TRBV6-6; abundance: -; CDR3nt: TGTGCCAGCTGGGACAGATACGCGAACACCGGGGAGCTGTTTTTT; CDR3aa: CASWDRYANTGELFF
len: 15; d_gene: TRBD1; j_gene: TRBJ2-1; v_gene: TRBV27; abundance: -; CDR3nt: TGTGCCAGCACCCCCGGAGGCAGGGGGCGGGATGAGCAGTTCTTC; CDR3aa: CASTPGGRGRDEQFF
len: 13; d_gene: -; j_gene: TRBJ2-2; v_gene: TRBV5-6; abundance: -; CDR3nt: TGTGCCAGCAGCTCCCCAGGAACCGGGGAGCTGTTTTTT; CDR3aa: CASSSPGTGELFF
len: 15; d_gene: -; j_gene: TRBJ1-5; v_gene: TRBV27; abundance: -; CDR3nt: TGTGCCAGCAGTTTATCTCAGGTGGGCAATCAGCCCCAGCATTTT; CDR3aa: CASSLSQVGNQPQHF
len: 13; d_gene: -; j_gene: TRBJ1-5; v_gene: TRBV19; abundance: few; CDR3nt: TGTGCCAGTAGTAGCAGGGTCAATCAGCCCCAGCATTTT; CDR3aa: CASSSRVNQPQHF
len: 21; d_gene: TRBD2; j_gene: TRBJ2-5; v_gene: TRBV6-2/TRBV6-3; abundance: once; CDR3nt: TGTGCCAGCAGTTACCCGCCGGGGGATAGCGGGGGGCAACCTGCCCAAGAGACCCAGTACTTC; CDR3aa: CASSYPPGDSGGQPAQETQYF
len: 14; d_gene: -; j_gene: TRBJ1-4; v_gene: TRBV10-3; abundance: -; CDR3nt: TGTGCCATCAGTGAGTCCCAGGGATATGAAAAACTGTTTTTT; CDR3aa: CAISESQGYEKLFF
len: 16; d_gene: TRBD1; j_gene: TRBJ1-6; v_gene: TRBV28; abundance: -; CDR3nt: TGTGCCAGCAGTCTCGGTGGGACAGTCGATAATTCACCCCTCCACTTT; CDR3aa: CASSLGGTVDNSPLHF
len: 14; d_gene: -; j_gene: TRBJ1-1; v_gene: TRBV29-1; abundance: -; CDR3nt: TGCAGCGTCGCAAGGAGGGCAGCTAACACTGAAGCTTTCTTT; CDR3aa: CSVARRAANTEAFF
len: 15; d_gene: -; j_gene: TRBJ1-6; v_gene: TRBV4-3; abundance: -; CDR3nt: TGCGCCAGCAGCCAAGATCTCCAGGGAAATTCACCCCTCCACTTT; CDR3aa: CASSQDLQGNSPLHF
len: 16; d_gene: TRBD1; j_gene: TRBJ1-1; v_gene: TRBV19; abundance: few; CDR3nt: TGTGCCAGTAGTATAGATGGGACAGGGGGCGCGACTGAAGCTTTCTTT; CDR3aa: CASSIDGTGGATEAFF
len: 16; d_gene: TRBD2; j_gene: TRBJ2-2; v_gene: TRBV7-6; abundance: -; CDR3nt: TGTGCCAGCAGCTCCTCTCGCCTAGCGGGGCCCGGGGAGCTGTTTTTT; CDR3aa: CASSSSRLAGPGELFF
len: 13; d_gene: -; j_gene: TRBJ2-3; v_gene: TRBV6-4; abundance: -; CDR3nt: TGTGCCAGCAGTGACAGGAGGACAGATACGCAGTATTTT; CDR3aa: CASSDRRTDTQYF
len: 14; d_gene: TRBD1; j_gene: TRBJ1-6; v_gene: TRBV28; abundance: -; CDR3nt: TGTGCCAGCAGTTTAGCCAGGGGGGACTCACCCCTCCACTTT; CDR3aa: CASSLARGDSPLHF
len: 12; d_gene: TRBD1; j_gene: TRBJ2-7; v_gene: TRBV30; abundance: few; CDR3nt: TGTGCCGTGCCGGGACAGGGGTTTGAGCAGTACTTC; CDR3aa: CAVPGQGFEQYF
len: 14; d_gene: TRBD1; j_gene: TRBJ1-5; v_gene: TRBV5-1; abundance: -; CDR3nt: TGCGCCAGCAGCCTCGGGACAGCCGATCAGCCCCAGCATTTT; CDR3aa: CASSLGTADQPQHF